The rows below give T cell receptor beta chains drawn from one sample of a study of early T cells in non-severe SARS-CoV-2 infection. TCRdb re-called the 5' RACE reads with MiXCR, one entry per CDR3 protein. The table records 65,000 to 95,000 distinct CDR3 sequences, over 8.5% of them present only once. The sequencing sample was made of whole blood. Receptor source: an adult who was a healthcare worker with PCR-confirmed SARS-CoV-2 infection or an uninfected control (not recorded which). CDR3s include the opening cysteine and the closing phenylalanine or tryptophan. Fields, in order: J gene, D gene, V gene, clone size, CDR3 protein, CDR3 DNA. A D gene is named only where the DNA matches it firmly. Clone size is not always given. Where it is, it says once, few, many or a class for expanded clones.

TRBJ2-1 | TRBD2 | TRBV3-1 | many | CASSLLADNEQFF | TGTGCCAGCAGCCTCCTAGCGGACAATGAGCAGTTCTTC
TRBJ2-7 | TRBD1 | TRBV5-4 | - | CASSPTQGNIGYEQYF | TGTGCCAGCAGCCCTACACAGGGGAACATCGGGTACGAGCAGTACTTC
TRBJ2-2 | TRBD1 | TRBV5-6 | few | CASSLFRLQGSSGELFF | TGTGCCAGCAGCCTGTTCCGGTTACAGGGGTCATCCGGGGAGCTGTTTTTT
TRBJ2-3 | - | TRBV28 | many | CASNDRPDTQYF | TGTGCCAGCAATGACAGACCAGATACGCAGTATTTT
TRBJ2-5 | TRBD2 | TRBV20-1 | many | CSALTPLAGETQYF | TGCAGTGCCCTGACACCCCTAGCGGGTGAGACCCAGTACTTC
TRBJ2-1 | - | TRBV19 | many | CASSIRNNEQFF | TGTGCCAGTAGTATACGGAACAATGAGCAGTTCTTC
TRBJ2-3 | - | TRBV11-2 | many | CASSLRGRERTSTDTQYF | TGTGCCAGCAGCTTGCGGGGTCGGGAGCGAACTAGCACAGATACGCAGTATTTT
TRBJ2-3 | - | TRBV6-4 | many | CASSDGGATDTQYF | TGTGCCAGCAGTGATGGGGGAGCCACAGATACGCAGTATTTT
TRBJ2-7 | TRBD2 | TRBV20-1 | many | CSALIAGSSYEQYF | TGCAGTGCCCTCATAGCGGGAAGCTCCTACGAGCAGTACTTC
TRBJ1-1 | TRBD1 | TRBV20-1 | many | CSAIKQRGQVNTEAFF | TGCAGTGCCATTAAACAACGGGGACAGGTGAACACTGAAGCTTTCTTT
TRBJ2-4 | TRBD2 | TRBV19 | - | CASSIGGVAKNIQYF | TGTGCCAGTAGTATCGGGGGGGTAGCCAAAAACATTCAGTACTTC
TRBJ2-7 | - | TRBV6-1 | - | CASSVRQGSYEQYF | TGTGCCAGCAGTGTCCGGCAGGGTTCCTACGAGCAGTACTTC
TRBJ1-4 | - | TRBV20-1 | - | CSARVGNEKLFF | TGCAGTGCTAGAGTGGGGAATGAAAAACTGTTTTTT
TRBJ2-1 | - | TRBV2 | many | CASDNNEQFF | TGTGCCAGCGATAACAATGAGCAGTTCTTC
TRBJ2-3 | - | TRBV3-1 | many | CASSQDDPVRADTQYF | TGTGCCAGCAGCCAAGATGACCCGGTGAGGGCAGATACGCAGTATTTT
TRBJ1-6 | - | TRBV2 | - | CASSLQVGSPLHF | TGTGCCAGCAGTCTACAGGTGGGGTCACCCCTCCACTTT
TRBJ2-1 | TRBD2 | TRBV20-1 | few | CSATGLAVSYNEQFF | TGCAGTGCCACGGGACTAGCGGTCTCCTACAATGAGCAGTTCTTC
TRBJ1-1 | - | TRBV29-1 | many | CSVGGGGDTEAFF | TGCAGCGTGGGGGGAGGAGGGGACACTGAAGCTTTCTTT
TRBJ2-4 | - | TRBV7-8 | few | CASSSGPREGIQYF | TGTGCCAGCAGCTCCGGGCCACGAGAGGGTATTCAGTACTTC
TRBJ1-1 | - | TRBV3-1 | - | CASSQEVLNTEAFF | TGTGCCAGCAGCCAAGAAGTTTTGAACACTGAAGCTTTCTTT
TRBJ2-7 | - | TRBV28 | many | CAISQGGYSYEQYF | TGTGCCATCTCTCAGGGGGGGTACTCCTACGAGCAGTACTTC
TRBJ2-7 | - | TRBV6-9 | - | CASSSDYEEYF | TGTGCCAGCAGTTCGGACTACGAAGAGTACTTC
TRBJ2-3 | - | TRBV27 | - | CTSGFAQYF | TGTACCAGTGGGTTTGCGCAGTATTTT
TRBJ2-1 | TRBD2 | TRBV29-1 | many | CSVAYSLLLAGNEQFF | TGCAGCGTCGCCTATTCCCTTTTGCTAGCGGGGAATGAGCAGTTCTTC
TRBJ2-7 | - | TRBV27 | many | CASSHRERASYEQYF | TGTGCCAGCAGTCATAGGGAACGGGCTTCCTACGAGCAGTACTTC
TRBJ2-6 | TRBD2 | TRBV7-9 | many | CASSSLRAGRANVLTF | TGTGCCAGCAGCTCCTTACGAGCGGGACGGGCCAACGTCCTGACTTTC
TRBJ2-7 | TRBD2 | TRBV28 | many | CASSPTRGRAHEQYF | TGTGCCAGCAGTCCCACTCGCGGGAGGGCCCACGAGCAGTACTTC
TRBJ2-5 | - | TRBV10-2 | many | CASSVLPAGETQYF | TGCGCCAGCAGTGTGTTACCAGCGGGAGAGACCCAGTACTTC
TRBJ2-3 | - | TRBV10-3 | - | CAISESYQSTDTQYF | TGTGCCATCAGTGAGTCGTACCAAAGCACAGATACGCAGTATTTT
TRBJ2-3 | - | TRBV20-1 | many | CSAALRGPGADTQYF | TGCAGTGCTGCATTAAGAGGACCAGGTGCAGATACGCAGTATTTT
TRBJ2-2 | - | TRBV10-1 | many | CASSAGHLNTGELFF | TGCGCCAGCAGTGCCGGGCACTTGAACACCGGGGAGCTGTTTTTT
TRBJ2-2 | - | TRBV12-3/TRBV12-4 | few | CASSFQVMHDTGELFF | TGTGCCAGCAGTTTCCAAGTGATGCACGACACCGGGGAGCTGTTTTTT
TRBJ2-2 | TRBD1 | TRBV7-9 | many | CASSQGQGDTGELFF | TGTGCCAGCAGCCAGGGACAGGGGGACACCGGGGAGCTGTTTTTT
TRBJ2-5 | - | TRBV19 | few | CASSTSSRSQETQYF | TGTGCCAGTAGTACATCCTCTAGGTCCCAAGAGACCCAGTACTTC
TRBJ1-6 | - | TRBV27 | many | CASSPGTPNSPLHF | TGTGCCAGCAGCCCCGGGACACCCAATTCACCCCTCCACTTT
TRBJ2-4 | - | TRBV28 | - | CASSLSPFDSKNIQYF | TGTGCCAGCAGTTTATCCCCCTTTGACTCCAAAAACATTCAGTACTTC
TRBJ2-3 | TRBD2 | TRBV7-6 | many | CASSLSVAGSTDTQYF | TGTGCCAGCAGCTTATCAGTAGCGGGAAGCACAGATACGCAGTATTTT
TRBJ2-5 | TRBD2 | TRBV6-2/TRBV6-3 | many | CASSQSGRALGETQYF | TGTGCCAGCAGTCAAAGCGGGAGGGCCTTGGGAGAGACCCAGTACTTC
TRBJ1-2 | - | TRBV14 | many | CASSPRTVGGYTF | TGTGCCAGCAGCCCGAGGACAGTCGGAGGCTACACCTTC
TRBJ2-2 | - | TRBV19 | few | CASSHQGFTGELFF | TGTGCCAGTAGTCACCAGGGGTTCACCGGGGAGCTGTTTTTT